The rows below give T cell receptor beta chains drawn from one sample of a study of cytomegalovirus exposure and HLA in healthy donors. The protocol was immunoSEQ multiplex PCR, while the TCRdb copy is restricted to in-frame clones and leaves out a portion. The sample has almost 75,000 clones, about 82% seen once. Source material: PBMCs. These receptors all come from a man aged 30-40 years in good health and CMV-seronegative. CDR3s include the opening cysteine and the closing phenylalanine or tryptophan. D genes are given only for firm matches. Part of the rows lack a size; the others show once, few, many or a class for expanded clones.

>TRBJ1-1|TRBV18|NA|few
TGTGCCAGCTCACCGACGGACGGGGGAACTGAAGCTTTCTTT
CASSPTDGGTEAFF
>TRBJ2-2|TRBV19|TRBD1|NA
TGTGCCAGTAGTGACCCCATCGACAGGGGGGGGACCGGGGAGCTGTTTTTT
CASSDPIDRGGTGELFF
>TRBJ1-2|TRBV7-9|NA|many
TGTGCCAGCAGCTCCTACTATGGCTACACCTTC
CASSSYYGYTF
>TRBJ1-2|TRBV7-9|NA|NA
TGTGCCAGCAGCCTTGTCGGGGTTAACTATGGCTACACCTTC
CASSLVGVNYGYTF
>TRBJ1-1|TRBV18|NA|NA
TGTGCCAGCCTGGGCGTCAACACTGAAGCTTTCTTT
CASLGVNTEAFF
>TRBJ1-5|TRBV11-2|TRBD1|NA
TGTGCCAGCAGTTTTACAGGGGAACAGCCCCAGCATTTT
CASSFTGEQPQHF
>TRBJ2-7|TRBV2|NA|NA
TGTGCCAGCAGTGAAGCGCCAGGGTTTTCCTACGAGCAGTACTTC
CASSEAPGFSYEQYF
>TRBJ2-6|TRBV15|NA|NA
TGTGCCACCAGCAACCCCCGGGTTGGCTCTGGGGCCAACGTCCTGACTTTC
CATSNPRVGSGANVLTF
>TRBJ1-2|TRBV15|NA|NA
TGTGCCACCAGCAGAGATGGGCGCGTGTTAGCTAACTATGGCTACACCTTC
CATSRDGRVLANYGYTF
>TRBJ2-3|TRBV27|NA|once
TGTGCCAGCAGTTTTGGGGGCGGGGATACGCAGTATTTT
CASSFGGGDTQYF
>TRBJ2-1|TRBV7-2|NA|NA
TGTGCCAGCAGCGCGCCAGGACACCCCTCCTACAATGAGCAGTTCTTC
CASSAPGHPSYNEQFF
>TRBJ2-5|TRBV14|TRBD1|NA
TGTGCCAGCAGCTCCTCAGGGACAGGGCCAGAGACCCAGTACTTC
CASSSSGTGPETQYF
>TRBJ2-1|TRBV12-5|TRBD2|NA
TGTGCTAGTGCTATCCCTGCCGGGACTAGGCTCAATGAGCAGTTCTTC
CASAIPAGTRLNEQFF
>TRBJ2-1|TRBV4-3|TRBD1|NA
TGCGCCAGCAGCCAAGATCTAAGGACAGGGGTCTCAGGTGAGCAGTTCTTC
CASSQDLRTGVSGEQFF
>TRBJ1-1|TRBV7-2|TRBD1|NA
TGTGCCAGCAGCGGCTCCCGGGACAGGCGTGAAGCTTTCTTT
CASSGSRDRREAFF
>TRBJ1-5|TRBV5-6|NA|once
TGTGCCAGCAGCGAGTTCAATCAGCCCCAGCATTTT
CASSEFNQPQHF
>TRBJ1-2|TRBV5-1|NA|NA
TGCGCCAGCAGCTTGGTCGCGGGGTCCTATGGCTACACCTTC
CASSLVAGSYGYTF
>TRBJ2-2|TRBV11-3|NA|NA
TGTGCCAGCAGCTTCCCGGGCACCGGGGAGCTGTTTTTT
CASSFPGTGELFF
>TRBJ2-3|TRBV10-1|NA|NA
TGCGCCAGCAGTTTGGGGGGGCGTGACACAGATACGCAGTATTTT
CASSLGGRDTDTQYF
>TRBJ2-3|TRBV18|TRBD1|NA
TGTGCCAGCTCAACCGGGACAGGTAGCACAGATACGCAGTATTTT
CASSTGTGSTDTQYF